This entry lists 5 T cell receptor beta chains sequenced from one sample in a study of somatic mutations in cytotoxic T cells in rheumatoid arthritis. Method: immunoSEQ multiplex PCR; TCRdb's copy keeps in-frame clones and lacks some. The table has some 19,000 clones, around 83% seen once. Sequencing was performed on CD8+ T cells sorted from blood. These receptors all come from a man between 18 and 29 years old with rheumatoid arthritis.

The chain links TRBV4-3 to TRBJ1-3; 9 bases align to TRBD1. V gave up 4 bases and J gave up 3 bases; unmatched junction bases: 7. Germline CDR1 and CDR2: LGHNA and YSLEER. The CDR3 is 16 residues long. The CDR3 nucleotides read TGCGCCAGCAGCCCCTCCACAGGGGGCGGTGGAAACACCATATATTTT. Its protein product is CASSPSTGGGGNTIYF.

This clone came up once. The J gene is TRBJ2-7, the V gene TRBV7-3; D not resolved. CDR3 size: 15 residues. Trimming removed 3 bases at V and 2 bases at J, with 14 bases between. Germline V gene sequence: CDR1 SGHTA, CDR2 FQGTGA. CDR3 in DNA: TGTGCCAGCAGCTTCCCCGACCCCCATACCTACGAGCAGTACTTC. Translated: CASSFPDPHTYEQYF.

This clone was recorded a few times. V usage is TRBV4-1 and J usage is TRBJ1-5; the D is unclear. This CDR3 contains 16 residues. V was clipped by 3 bases and J by 0 bases, with 12 bases between them. In germline, CDR1 is MGHRA, CDR2 YSYEKL. The CDR3 here is CASSQLQTNSNQPQHF. CDR3 DNA sequence: TGCGCCAGCAGCCAGCTCCAAACTAATAGCAATCAGCCCCAGCATTTT.

In this sample, this clone turned up a few times. The chain carries TRBV27 and TRBJ2-2; tentative D call: TRBD1 (6 bases). The ends were cut back, 6 bases at V and 9 bases at J, with 17 bases in the middle. Germline CDR1 MNHEY, CDR2 SMNVEV (reference sequence). The CDR3 sequence is 14 residues long. As DNA, the CDR3 is TGTGCCAGCAGCTCCTACCAGGGGCATAGGGAGCTGTTTTTT. Protein sequence: CASSSYQGHRELFF.

This chain connects TRBV7-9 to TRBJ1-2, with a possible D match to TRBD1 (6 bases). There are 16 residues in the CDR3. The ends were cut back, 0 bases at V and 5 bases at J, with 16 bases in the middle. Germline CDR1 SEHNR, CDR2 FQNEAQ (reference sequence). The chain's CDR3 is CASSLALTGRGYGYTF. The DNA for the CDR3 is TGTGCCAGCAGCTTAGCCCTAACAGGGCGAGGGTATGGCTACACCTTC.